The 24 T cell receptor beta chains in this list originate from one sample, sequenced in a study of blood T cell repertoires in COVID-19. The table came from immunoSEQ multiplex PCR; TCRdb's copy has only in-frame clones and leaves some out. The repertoire holds 200,000 to 250,000 clones, about 87% seen once, with around 0.85% in the top ten. The sequenced sample consisted of PBMCs or T cells enriched from blood (not recorded which). All receptors come from a man aged 45-65 years who had been exposed to COVID-19.

This clone was observed a single time. The gene calls are TRBV10-3 and TRBJ2-3, with D maybe TRBD2 (5 bases). V was cut by 8 bases and J by 1 base, with 13 bases left in between. The CDR3 is 14 residues long. Germline V gives CDR1 ENHRY, CDR2 SYGVKD. The DNA for the CDR3 is TGTGCCATCCATCGGGGATGGGGCACAGATACGCAGTATTTT. This codes for CAIHRGWGTDTQYF.

The genes are TRBV12-5 and TRBJ1-2; D gene uncertain. CDR3 length equals 12 residues. The V gene lost 5 bases and the J gene lost 9 bases, with 13 bases spanning the gap. Germline CDR1 LGHNT, CDR2 FRNRAP. CDR3 in amino acids: CASGPPQSRYTF. As DNA, the CDR3 is TGTGCTAGTGGTCCCCCACAGTCTCGCTACACCTTC.

The chain carries TRBV15 and TRBJ1-1, with 8 bases aligning to TRBD1. CDR3 length: 14 residues. V lost 4 bases to trimming and J lost 1 base; unmatched junction nucleotides: 2. CDR1 is LNHNV, CDR2 YYDKDF, per germline (reference sequence). The CDR3: CATSTGQGNTEAFF. CDR3 bases: TGTGCCACCAGCACCGGACAGGGGAACACTGAAGCTTTCTTT. The complete variable domain, with remaining parts taken from reference TRBV15 and TRBJ1-1, reads DAMVIQNPRYQVTQFGKPVTLSCSQTLNHNVMYWYQQKSSQAPKLLFHYYDKDFNNEADTPDNFQSRRPNTSFCFLDIRSPGLGDTAMYLCATSTGQGNTEAFFGQGTRLTVV.

The V gene is TRBV18, the J gene TRBJ1-1, with D tentatively TRBD1 (6 bases). From germline, CDR1 is KGHSH and CDR2 LQKENI. Trimming removed 7 bases at V and 4 bases at J, with 13 bases between. The CDR3 sequence is 13 residues long. The CDR3 region is CASYLQGGTEAFF. For the CDR3, the DNA is TGTGCCAGCTACCTACAGGGCGGCACTGAAGCTTTCTTT.

The rearrangement uses TRBV27 and TRBJ1-2; D perhaps matches TRBD1 (6 bases). V lost 5 bases, J lost 3 bases, and 19 bases lay in between. This CDR3 contains 16 residues. Germline CDR1 MNHEY, CDR2 SMNVEV (reference sequence). CDR3 region: CASSRDPRQAHYGYTF. CDR3 in DNA: TGTGCCAGCAGTAGGGACCCCCGACAGGCTCACTATGGCTACACCTTC.

The rearrangement links TRBV18 to TRBJ1-1; the match to TRBD1 covers 9 bases. The CDR3 spans 15 residues. J was trimmed by 1 base and V by 3 bases; bases with no gene match: 3. Germline loops: CDR1 KGHSH, CDR2 LQKENI. CDR3 residues: CASSPRTGANTEAFF. The CDR3 DNA is TGTGCCAGCTCACCCCGGACAGGGGCGAACACTGAAGCTTTCTTT.

A few counts support this clone. J is TRBJ2-1 and V is TRBV7-3; D is uncertain. This CDR3 region has 15 residues. CDR1 and CDR2 from the germline V gene are SGHTA and FQGTGA. The V end was cut by 4 bases, the J end by 0 bases, with 10 bases between. CDR3 protein: CASSSQISSYNEQFF. The CDR3 region has the DNA TGTGCCAGCAGCTCACAGATTAGCTCCTACAATGAGCAGTTCTTC. Variable domain in full (rest from reference TRBV7-3 and TRBJ2-1): GAGVSQTPSNKVTEKGKYVELRCDPISGHTALYWYRQSLGQGPEFLIYFQGTGAADDSGLPNDRFFAVRPEGSVSTLKIQRTERGDSAVYLCASSSQISSYNEQFFGPGTRLTVL.

This clone occurred once. V gene TRBV7-9 combines with J gene TRBJ2-5; 7 bases are a match to TRBD1. Germline V CDR1 and CDR2: SEHNR, FQNEAQ (reference sequence). The CDR3 is 13 amino acids. The V gene end was trimmed by 1 base and the J gene end by 9 bases; junction bases not matched to a gene: 5. The CDR3 loop reads CASSLDVRGPQYF. As DNA, the CDR3 is TGTGCCAGCAGCTTAGATGTGAGGGGGCCCCAGTACTTC.

This rearrangement joins TRBV5-1 to TRBJ1-5; D is perhaps TRBD1 (6 bases). Per germline, CDR1 SGHRS and CDR2 YFSETQ. With 4 bases removed from V and 2 bases from J, the gap between germline ends came to 13 bases. The CDR3 runs 15 residues. CDR3 loop: CASSVGGWGNQPQHF. The CDR3 nucleotides read TGCGCCAGCAGCGTGGGGGGCTGGGGCAATCAGCCCCAGCATTTT. The entire variable domain, with the rest obtained from reference TRBV5-1 and TRBJ1-5, is as follows: KAGVTQTPRYLIKTRGQQVTLSCSPISGHRSVSWYQQTPGQGLQFLFEYFSETQRNKGNFPGRFSGRQFSNSRSEMNVSTLELGDSALYLCASSVGGWGNQPQHFGDGTRLSIL.

CDR3 in amino acids: CASSRPGLGVGNEQFF. CDR3 in DNA: TGCGCCAGCAGCCGACCGGGACTAGGAGTGGGCAATGAGCAGTTCTTC. V is TRBV4-1 and J is TRBJ2-1, with 8 nucleotides matching TRBD2. J gave up 6 bases and V 4 bases, and 11 bases lay outside the gene matches. Germline V gives CDR1 MGHRA, CDR2 YSYEKL. The CDR3 is 16 amino acids.

The rearrangement links TRBV19 to TRBJ1-6; TRBD1 aligns across 11 bases. In germline, CDR1 is LNHDA, CDR2 SQIVND (reference sequence). This CDR3 spans 16 amino acids. V lost 4 bases to trimming and J lost 7 bases; unmatched junction nucleotides: 6. The CDR3 is CASSTPGQGANSPLHF. CDR3 nucleotide sequence: TGTGCCAGTAGTACCCCCGGACAGGGGGCAAATTCACCCCTCCACTTT.

The V and J genes are TRBV7-9 and TRBJ1-1, with 7 bases lining up with TRBD1. This CDR3 comprises 11 residues. Looked up from germline, CDR1 is SEHNR and CDR2 is FQNEAQ (reference sequence). Germline trimming cut 9 bases from V and 5 bases from J; bases unmatched to any gene: 3. In DNA form, the CDR3 reads TGTGCCAGTTACAGGGGAACTGAAGCTTTCTTT. This sequence encodes CASYRGTEAFF.

This sequence joins TRBV6-5 and TRBJ2-1; 9 nucleotides line up with TRBD2. Germline CDR1 reads MNHEY; CDR2 reads SVGAGI. J gave up 2 bases and V 4 bases, and 6 bases lay outside the gene matches. This CDR3 is 16 amino acids long. The DNA of the CDR3 is TGTGCCAGCAGTTCAGGACTAGCGAATCCCTACAATGAGCAGTTCTTC. Translated, it gives CASSSGLANPYNEQFF.

This clone has a single count. The chain links TRBV18 to TRBJ1-5; unclear D gene. CDR3 length: 13 residues. Trimming cost V 2 bases and J 7 bases, with 9 bases left between them. The germline V gene has CDR1 KGHSH and CDR2 LQKENI. CDR3 DNA sequence: TGTGCCAGCTCACCATCTGGCGGACAGCCCCAGCATTTT. This gives the protein CASSPSGGQPQHF.

The chain links TRBV2 to TRBJ2-1; D is possibly TRBD2 (5 bases). Germline CDR1 and CDR2: SNHLY and FYNNEI. The CDR3 covers 15 residues. The V and J ends lost 2 bases and 0 bases respectively, with 8 bases between them. CDR3 amino acids: CASSEIEGSYNEQFF. CDR3 nucleotide sequence: TGTGCCAGCAGTGAAATCGAGGGCTCCTACAATGAGCAGTTCTTC. Full variable domain (missing parts from reference TRBV2 and TRBJ2-1): EPEVTQTPSHQVTQMGQEVILRCVPISNHLYFYWYRQILGQKVEFLVSFYNNEISEKSEIFDDQFSVERPDGSNFTLKIRSTKLEDSAMYFCASSEIEGSYNEQFFGPGTRLTVL.

In its sample, this clone was seen a few times. The J gene is TRBJ2-3, the V gene TRBV6-4; 12 bases are a match to TRBD2. The CDR3 runs 15 residues. Losses at the gene ends were 4 bases for V and 2 bases for J; bases not matched to a gene: 1. CDR1 MRHNA and CDR2 SNTAGT come from the germline V gene. CDR3 bases: TGTGCCAGCAGTGCTAGCGGGGGGGCCACAGATACGCAGTATTTT. As protein: CASSASGGATDTQYF.

The chain links TRBV9 to TRBJ1-6, with D unclear. Trimming stripped 1 base from V and 6 bases from J, with 11 bases between. Germline lookup yields CDR1 SGDLS and CDR2 YYNGEE. This CDR3 is 15 amino acids long. Here the CDR3 reads CASSVRGSGNSPLHF. Here the CDR3 DNA reads TGTGCCAGCAGCGTACGTGGGTCGGGTAATTCACCCCTCCACTTT.

The chain carries TRBV11-2 and TRBJ1-2; the match to TRBD1 covers 12 bases. The CDR3 extends over 15 amino acids. Germline CDR1 and CDR2: SGHAT and FQNNGV. J was trimmed by 8 bases and V by 5 bases; bases with no gene match: 9. In nucleotides, the CDR3 is TGTGCCAGCAGCCTCCCCGGGACAGGGGGCCGGGGCTACACCTTC. It is translated as CASSLPGTGGRGYTF. The full variable domain, its missing parts supplied by reference TRBV11-2 and TRBJ1-2, is EAGVAQSPRYKIIEKRQSVAFWCNPISGHATLYWYQQILGQGPKLLIQFQNNGVVDDSQLPKDRFSAERLKGVDSTLKIQPAKLEDSAVYLCASSLPGTGGRGYTFGSGTRLTVV.

The chain uses TRBV2 and TRBJ1-5, with D possibly TRBD1 on 5 matching bases. The V gene's germline CDR1 is SNHLY and CDR2 FYNNEI. Trimming removed 6 bases at V and 0 bases at J, with 12 bases between. The CDR3 length is 15 residues. The CDR3 DNA follows: TGTGCCAGCAGGCCCACAGGAGTTAGCAATCAGCCCCAGCATTTT. It codes for CASRPTGVSNQPQHF.

The genes are TRBV13 and TRBJ1-4; D is perhaps TRBD1 (6 bases). Germline CDR1 and CDR2: PRHDT and FYEKMQ (reference sequence). Trimming removed 6 bases at V and 10 bases at J, with 18 bases between. This CDR3 has 14 residues. Written as DNA, the CDR3 is TGTGCCAGCAGTTCGGACAGCGCTTTAGGAAAACTGTTTTTT. Amino acids: CASSSDSALGKLFF.

As to this clone: One end of the junction varies from germline; a read error may be responsible. V and J are TRBV6-2 or TRBV6-3 and TRBJ1-2; D unresolved. Germline CDR1 is MNHEY and CDR2 is SVGEGT. This CDR3 has 13 amino acids. The CDR3 DNA is TGTGCCAGCACTTACAATCTCCTCTATGGCTACACCTTC. Protein sequence: CASTYNLLYGYTF.

The chain links TRBV5-6 to TRBJ1-2; D gene unclear. This CDR3 has 15 residues. Trimming took 3 bases from V and 4 from J, leaving 16 bases between them. In germline, CDR1 is SGHDT, CDR2 YYEEEE. The CDR3 nucleotides read TGTGCCAGCAGCTCCGCGGGCCCCTCCATCTATGGCTACACCTTC. The encoded protein is CASSSAGPSIYGYTF. Drawing the rest from reference TRBV5-6 and TRBJ1-2, the complete variable domain is DAGVTQSPTHLIKTRGQQVTLRCSPKSGHDTVSWYQQALGQGPQFIFQYYEEEERQRGNFPDRFSGHQFPNYSSELNVNALLLGDSALYLCASSSAGPSIYGYTFGSGTRLTVV.

A few counts support this clone. J is TRBJ1-4 and V is TRBV7-2, with D possibly matching TRBD1 (5 bases). Looked up from germline, CDR1 is SGHTA and CDR2 is FQGNSA. This CDR3 comprises 13 residues. The germline V and J ends were trimmed by 2 bases and 12 bases, with 13 bases remaining between them. DNA of the CDR3: TGTGCCAGCAGCTTACGGAGACGGGGGGAACTGTTTTTT. Translation: CASSLRRRGELFF.

This clone was recorded a few times. The genes are TRBV5-1 and TRBJ1-6; D is unresolved. V lost 0 bases and J lost 7, with 5 bases in between. The CDR3 loop spans 13 amino acids. Germline CDR1 reads SGHRS; CDR2 reads YFSETQ. The CDR3 reads CASSLEANSPLHF. CDR3 nucleotide sequence: TGCGCCAGCAGCTTGGAAGCCAATTCACCCCTCCACTTT.